Described below is a single T cell receptor beta chain sequence and its context. The antigen it binds to is not known. No qualities accompany the bases; no much larger clone lies one base away. CDR1 and CDR2 are read off the germline V gene as LGHNA and YSLEER. Relative to germline, V is 0 bases shorter and J is 0 bases shorter, with 6 bases between their ends. The CDR3 runs 15 amino acids, cysteine and phenylalanine included. CDR3 DNA only is kept here, 45 bases in frame from base 1. Library preparation employed RACE. The reads were generated on a NextSeq 500. During library preparation, unique molecular identifiers were attached to individual cDNA molecules so that TCRs could be counted quantitatively and reproducibly. Both TCR alpha and TCR beta chains were sequenced from each blood RNA sample. As for the original processing: Samples had a median of roughly 99,000 TCRs, with a range from 23,224 to 690,600. V, J and CDR3 annotation of the TCR reads was performed with the Decombinator software suite. For the PS versus PT1 abundance plots, all samples were subsampled to the same number of TCRs (28,000). TCRs were defined as expanded if absent before sensitization and observed at least eight times at the 2-week time point. TCRdb reanalyzed the raw reads on its own, using fastp at Q25 for trimming and MiXCR for clone calling, and kept in-frame beta chains. Entries are consolidated by CDR3 protein sequence, retaining the most common genes and DNA. TCRdb, not the authors, supplied the V and J calls. In this sample the table shows 150,000 to 200,000 distinct CDR3 sequences, approximately 29% of which occur a single time. The biggest ten clones account for roughly 3% of the sample.

These data are taken from a study of human T cells and chemical hapten exposure (dated by TCRdb to the early 2020s). Concerning the study at large: For sensitization, 2% DPC in acetone was applied to a roughly 2 cm by roughly 2 cm area of upper inner arm skin. Patients additionally received weekly therapeutic DPC doses to the scalp throughout the approximately 25-week study period. Patch tests used Finn chambers with 0.01% DPC on the upper back, scored after 6 days by International Contact Dermatitis Research Group standards. Libraries were combined into a pool for sequencing, and differences in TCR yield between samples came mainly from small differences in library volumes within the pool. Peripheral blood TCR repertoire changes were tracked in vivo in alopecia patients during primary and secondary sensitization to the hapten diphenylcyclopropenone (DPC). Roughly 30 alopecia patients provided blood for TCR sequencing at one to four time points (pre-sensitization, 2, 6 and 24 weeks). Patient blood was sampled pre-sensitization (week 0) and at 2, 6 and about 24 weeks after DPC sensitization. Most of the patients in the cohort were female, and the cohort covered alopecia areata with under or over 50% scalp involvement, alopecia totalis and alopecia universalis. What the work shows at the level of the full study, not this receptor alone: Because every patient had alopecia, a presumed autoimmune disease, the patients' immune response might differ from that of healthy individuals. Expanded TCRs formed significantly more large CDR3 similarity clusters than pre-sensitization or healthy control sets, consistent with antigen-driven responses. Patch test score was positively correlated with the number of PT1 expanded TCRs, with significance at thresholds 8, 16 and 32 but not at 4. DPC sensitization did not change how many TCRs were above 1 in 1000 frequency, and no evidence was found of alterations in global repertoire structure. After repeated subsampling, the strength of the expansion versus patch-test correlation and the threshold at which it became significant changed.

This sample's time point label indicates: pre-sensitization, week 0. Read against the paper, the sample's treatment or condition label means: therapeutic diphenylcyclopropenone sensitization with weekly scalp DPC. At each patch-test visit, blood was drawn before the patch test was applied. Patients were considered eligible if aged 18 to 70, diagnosed with alopecia and deemed suitable for DPC therapy, and patients were excluded if pregnant. Total RNA was extracted from unfractionated whole blood collected in Tempus Blood RNA tubes. Recombination connected TRBV4-3 to TRBJ1-5; confidence is insufficient to name the D gene. This TCR was sampled from a woman aged 25-40 years with alopecia areata. Some clones in this sample may be carry-over from other donors' samples. The sequences come from whole blood, collected in connection with sensitization to the hapten diphenylcyclopropenone (DPC). The DNA sequence follows: TGCGCCAGCAGCCAAGATGTAAGTAGCAATCAGCCCCAGCATTTT. It translates to CASSQDVSSNQPQHF.